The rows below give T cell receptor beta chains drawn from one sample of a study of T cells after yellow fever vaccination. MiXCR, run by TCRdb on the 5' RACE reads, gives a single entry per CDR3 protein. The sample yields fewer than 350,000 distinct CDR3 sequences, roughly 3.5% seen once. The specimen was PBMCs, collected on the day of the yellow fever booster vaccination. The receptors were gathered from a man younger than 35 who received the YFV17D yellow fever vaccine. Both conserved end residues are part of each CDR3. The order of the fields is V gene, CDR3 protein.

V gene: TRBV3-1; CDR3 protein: CASSASWQSYEQYF
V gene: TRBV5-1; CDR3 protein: CASSLPQAGELFF
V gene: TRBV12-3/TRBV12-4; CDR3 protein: CASSLWTAEAFF
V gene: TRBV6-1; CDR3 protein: CASSLGGALKEQFF
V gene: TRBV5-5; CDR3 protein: CASSFPTGVDETQYF
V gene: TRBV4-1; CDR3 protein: CASSQETGGLRYF
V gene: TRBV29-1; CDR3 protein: CSVERTVVQETEYF
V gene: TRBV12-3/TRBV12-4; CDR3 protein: CASSRQVGGYTF
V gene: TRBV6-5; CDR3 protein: CASSYSRVSYGYTF
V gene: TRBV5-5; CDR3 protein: CASSSPRGVNTEAFF
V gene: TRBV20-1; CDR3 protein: CSARDNENTEAFF
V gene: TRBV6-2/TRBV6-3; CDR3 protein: CASSYGLSRQGGATQYF
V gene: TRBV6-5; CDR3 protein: CASSYDRNTEAFF
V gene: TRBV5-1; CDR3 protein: CASSLGTLTDTQYF
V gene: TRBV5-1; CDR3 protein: CASSLGVSAGQQETQYF
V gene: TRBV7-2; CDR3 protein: CASNAGTSGLYEQYF
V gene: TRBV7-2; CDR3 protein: CASSPRGTSYEQYF
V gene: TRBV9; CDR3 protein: CASSVRTSGGAGEQFF
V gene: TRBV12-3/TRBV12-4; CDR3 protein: CASLARSRGYTF
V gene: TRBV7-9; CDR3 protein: CASSLGAPIVSDTQYF
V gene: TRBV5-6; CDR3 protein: CASSLYPGHNEQFF
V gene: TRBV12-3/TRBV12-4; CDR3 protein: CASTAGSTDTQYF
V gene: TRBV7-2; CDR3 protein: CASSSFYYEQYF
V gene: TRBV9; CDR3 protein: CASSSRDRVSYNSPLHF
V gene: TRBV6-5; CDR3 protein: CASSYSPPARGFSGNTIYF
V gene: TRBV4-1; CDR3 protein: CASSQIGELTEAFF
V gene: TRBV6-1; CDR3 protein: CASSEVGETQYF
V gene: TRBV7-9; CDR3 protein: CASSLVGAPQETQYF
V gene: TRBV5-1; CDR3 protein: CASSLLQGPSEAFF
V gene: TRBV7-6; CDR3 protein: CASSHLGVADEQFF
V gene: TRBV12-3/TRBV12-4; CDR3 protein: CASSFSSGGGDEQFF
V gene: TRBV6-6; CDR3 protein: CASSSGANSPLHF
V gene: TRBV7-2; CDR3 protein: CASSARHTGELFF